This TCR beta chain was observed in a study of CD8+CD57+ T cells in acquired aplastic anemia. Study-level information: Each DNA sample taken from sorted CD4+ and CD8+ cells came to 3 to 4 ug on average. Overall study results and limits: There were twenty-nine CD8+ CDR3 sequences that occurred in both patients and controls.

About this clonotype itself: Its antigen is currently unknown. A much larger clone sits a single nucleotide away, making a read error possible. The conserved closing phenylalanine or tryptophan is absent in this CDR3, likely reflecting a read error.

Sequencing was done on patients that had shown CD8+CD57+ cell expansion by flow cytometry. Each patient carried a diagnosis of severe acquired aplastic anemia. Patients had undergone no therapy by the time their blood was sampled. According to the study, genomic DNA was the template for TCR beta VDJ and CDR3 profiling. Via MiXCR, TCRdb re-called the reads, giving one row per CDR3 protein. The table has 400,000 to 600,000 distinct CDR3 sequences, around 30% seen once. The CDR3 length is 15 residues. Germline loops: CDR1 DFQATT, CDR2 SNEGSKA (reference sequence). The germline V and J ends were trimmed by 1 base and 6 bases, with 13 bases remaining between them.

The sequenced sample was sorted CD4+, CD8+, or CD8+CD57+ T cells (not recorded which) from PBMCs. The chain uses TRBV20-1 and TRBJ1-6, with D possibly TRBD1 on 6 matching bases. The clonotype was recovered from a human donor with aplastic anemia. Here the CDR3 reads CSARVAGGINSPLHL. Written as DNA, the CDR3 is TGCAGTGCTAGAGTAGCGGGGGGCATTAATTCACCCCTCCACCTT.